This T cell receptor beta chain is drawn from a study of blood T cell repertoires in COVID-19. In the study overall: The study drew acute and convalescent COVID-19 samples from the United States, Italy and Spain.

In the original analysis: For nucleated cells, counts were estimated from reference gene primer amplification. Some clones are missing from TCRdb's copy, which holds only in-frame ones; the method was immunoSEQ multiplex PCR. V, J and clone size derive from that table, while D and trimming were established from the DNA sequence. The sample includes about 120,000 clones, around 89% of them seen just once. V lost 0 bases to trimming and J lost 3 bases, with 10 bases between them. The CDR3 is 15 residues long. CDR1 is SGHRS and CDR2 is YFSETQ in the germline V gene. This chain links TRBV5-1 with TRBJ1-5; D is unclear. The source of this sequence is a human donor with acute or convalescent COVID-19. The donor label of this sample is uncertain. The sample taken for sequencing was peripheral blood. The CDR3 sequence: CASSLGAGNNQPQHF. CDR3 coding DNA: TGCGCCAGCAGCTTGGGGGCAGGTAACAATCAGCCCCAGCATTTT.